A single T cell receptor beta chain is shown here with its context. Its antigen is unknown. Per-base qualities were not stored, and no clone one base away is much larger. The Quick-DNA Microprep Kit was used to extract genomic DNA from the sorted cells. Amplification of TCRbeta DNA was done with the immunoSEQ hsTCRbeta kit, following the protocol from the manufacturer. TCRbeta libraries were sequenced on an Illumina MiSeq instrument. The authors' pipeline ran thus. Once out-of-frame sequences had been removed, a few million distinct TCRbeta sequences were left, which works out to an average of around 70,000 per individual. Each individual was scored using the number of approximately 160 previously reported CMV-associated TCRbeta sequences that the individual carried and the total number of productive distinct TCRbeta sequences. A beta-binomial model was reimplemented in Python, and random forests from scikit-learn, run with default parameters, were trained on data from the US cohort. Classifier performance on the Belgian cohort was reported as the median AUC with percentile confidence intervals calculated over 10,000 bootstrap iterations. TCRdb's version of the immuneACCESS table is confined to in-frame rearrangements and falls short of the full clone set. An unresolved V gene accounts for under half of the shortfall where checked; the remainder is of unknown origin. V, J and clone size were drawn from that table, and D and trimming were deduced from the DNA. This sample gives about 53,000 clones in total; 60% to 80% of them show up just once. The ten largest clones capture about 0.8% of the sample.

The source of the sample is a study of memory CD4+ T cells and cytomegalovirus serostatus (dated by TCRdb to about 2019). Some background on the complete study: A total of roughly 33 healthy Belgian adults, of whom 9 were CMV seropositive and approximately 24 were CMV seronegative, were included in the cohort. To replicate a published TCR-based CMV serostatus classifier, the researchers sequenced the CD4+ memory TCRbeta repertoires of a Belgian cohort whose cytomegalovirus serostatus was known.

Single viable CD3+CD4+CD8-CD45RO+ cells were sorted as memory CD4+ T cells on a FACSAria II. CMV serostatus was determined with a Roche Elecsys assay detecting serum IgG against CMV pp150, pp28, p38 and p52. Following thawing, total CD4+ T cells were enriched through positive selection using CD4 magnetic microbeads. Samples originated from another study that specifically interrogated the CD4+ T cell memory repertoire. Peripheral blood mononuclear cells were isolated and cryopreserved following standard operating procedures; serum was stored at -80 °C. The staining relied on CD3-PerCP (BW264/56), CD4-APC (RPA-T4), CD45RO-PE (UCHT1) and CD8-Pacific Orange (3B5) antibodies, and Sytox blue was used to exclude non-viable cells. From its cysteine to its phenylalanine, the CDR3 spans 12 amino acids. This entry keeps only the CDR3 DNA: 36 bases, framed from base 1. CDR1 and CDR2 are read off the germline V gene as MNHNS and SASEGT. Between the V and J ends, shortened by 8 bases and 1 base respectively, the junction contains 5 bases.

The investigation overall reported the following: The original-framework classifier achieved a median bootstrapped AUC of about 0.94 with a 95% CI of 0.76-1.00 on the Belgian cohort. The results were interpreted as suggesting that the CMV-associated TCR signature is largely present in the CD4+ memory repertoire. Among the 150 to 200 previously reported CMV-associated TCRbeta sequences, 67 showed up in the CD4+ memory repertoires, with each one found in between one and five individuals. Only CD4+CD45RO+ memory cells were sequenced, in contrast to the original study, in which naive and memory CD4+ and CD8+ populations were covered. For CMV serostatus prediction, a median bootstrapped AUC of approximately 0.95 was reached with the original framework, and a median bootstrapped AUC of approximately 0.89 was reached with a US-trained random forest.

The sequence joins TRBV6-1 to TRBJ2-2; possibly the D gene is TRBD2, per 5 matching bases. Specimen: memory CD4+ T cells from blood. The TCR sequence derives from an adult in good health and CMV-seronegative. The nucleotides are TGTGCCAGCCGGGAGAACACCGGGGAGCTGTTTTTT. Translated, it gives CASRENTGELFF.